These 19 T cell receptor beta chains were all obtained from the same sample, sequenced in a study of cytomegalovirus exposure and HLA in healthy donors. This PCR relied on a set of 60 Vbeta primers and 13 Jbeta primers. Assay used: immunoSEQ multiplex PCR; TCRdb lists only in-frame clones, some missing. In the table there are about 210,000 clones, roughly 90% of which are singletons. Sequenced input: PBMCs. Receptor source: a boy aged 2 to 10 in good health and CMV-seronegative.

This chain connects TRBV30 to TRBJ2-2; 10 bases agree with TRBD1. Germline CDR1 and CDR2: GTSNPN and SVGIG (reference sequence). The V segment lost 4 bases and the J segment 7 bases; nucleotides outside the gene matches: 3. This CDR3 has 13 residues. This CDR3 is CAWTDRGHGELFF. CDR3 nucleotide sequence: TGTGCCTGGACCGACAGGGGGCACGGGGAGCTGTTTTTT.

The chain combines TRBV5-1 with TRBJ2-5; possible D gene TRBD2, 6 bases. The CDR3 runs to 14 residues. Germline V lookup: CDR1 SGHRS, CDR2 YFSETQ. Between the trimmed V and J ends, which lost 4 bases and 2 bases, there was a span of 12 bases. DNA of the CDR3: TGCGCCAGCAGCGCTATGCGGGGACAAGAGACCCAGTACTTC. It specifies CASSAMRGQETQYF.

The chain couples TRBV4-2 to TRBJ2-7, with TRBD2 identical over 10 bases. J lost 1 base, V lost 6 bases, and 9 bases had no gene match. This CDR3 has 16 residues. Germline V gene lookup returns CDR1 LGHNA and CDR2 YNFKEQ. CDR3 bases: TGTGCCAGCAGTATAAGCGGGAGGGCCAGGTCCTACGAGCAGTACTTC. Translating it yields CASSISGRARSYEQYF.

The chain joins TRBV28 to TRBJ1-1; 8 bases map to TRBD1. V shed 5 bases, J shed 6 bases, and the junction held 8 bases outside the gene matches. The CDR3 contains 14 residues. CDR1 is MDHEN, CDR2 SYDVKM, per germline. CDR3 sequence reads: CASSKQGDNAEAFF. CDR3 coding DNA: TGTGCCAGCAGTAAACAGGGGGACAACGCTGAAGCTTTCTTT.

This rearrangement joins TRBV28 to TRBJ1-4; 9 nucleotides agree with TRBD1. Germline CDR1 is MDHEN and CDR2 is SYDVKM. The length of the CDR3 is 12 residues. V lost 10 bases, J lost 7 bases, and 4 bases stayed unmatched. The CDR3 sequence is CAIGQGSEKLFF. CDR3 sequence (DNA): TGTGCCATCGGACAGGGGAGTGAAAAACTGTTTTTT.

J is TRBJ2-7 and V is TRBV5-1; 8 nucleotides agree with TRBD1. The CDR3 sequence is 14 residues long. Germline CDR1 is SGHRS and CDR2 is YFSETQ. V shed 3 bases and J 5 bases; nucleotides not matched to a gene: 7. For the CDR3, the DNA is TGCGCCAGCAGCTCCAGACAGGGGTCCAACGAGCAGTACTTC. Protein sequence: CASSSRQGSNEQYF. The full variable domain, in which reference TRBV5-1 and TRBJ2-7 provide the parts outside the CDR3, is KAGVTQTPRYLIKTRGQQVTLSCSPISGHRSVSWYQQTPGQGLQFLFEYFSETQRNKGNFPGRFSGRQFSNSRSEMNVSTLELGDSALYLCASSSRQGSNEQYFGPGTRLTVT.

This chain joins TRBV2 and TRBJ1-5, with a possible D match to TRBD1 (5 bases). The CDR3 is 15 amino acids. Germline lookup yields CDR1 SNHLY and CDR2 FYNNEI. V was pared by 0 bases and J by 6 bases, with 12 bases between. The CDR3 reads CASSEALGGTQPQHF. The CDR3 bases are TGTGCCAGCAGTGAAGCGCTAGGAGGGACTCAGCCCCAGCATTTT.

The chain employs TRBV29-1 and TRBJ2-5, with a tentative D call TRBD2 (6 bases). V shed 5 bases and J shed 1 base, with 11 bases lying between them. The CDR3 covers 13 residues. The germline CDR1 and CDR2 sequences are SQVTM and ANQGSEA. The CDR3 DNA is TGCAGCGTTCGGGACTCTAGCCAAGAGACCCAGTACTTC. Residues: CSVRDSSQETQYF. The full variable domain, its missing parts supplied by reference TRBV29-1 and TRBJ2-5, is SAVISQKPSRDICQRGTSLTIQCQVDSQVTMMFWYRQQPGQSLTLIATANQGSEATYESGFVIDKFPISRPNLTFSTLTVSNMSPEDSSIYLCSVRDSSQETQYFGPGTRLLVL.

The genes are TRBV6-4 and TRBJ1-1, with D unclear. The CDR3 runs to 15 residues. Germline V gives CDR1 MRHNA, CDR2 SNTAGT. V was cut by 0 bases and J by 5 bases, with 13 bases left in between. In DNA form, the CDR3 reads TGTGCCAGCAGTGACTCTCCGGGAGGGTGGACTGAAGCTTTCTTT. As protein: CASSDSPGGWTEAFF.

The chain uses TRBV5-5 and TRBJ1-2; D possibly corresponds to TRBD1 (6 bases). Germline V gene lookup returns CDR1 SGHKS and CDR2 YYEKEE (reference sequence). The germline V and J ends were trimmed by 0 bases and 4 bases, with 10 bases remaining between them. CDR3 length: 14 amino acids. The DNA of the CDR3 is TGTGCCAGCAGCTTGGCCGGGACACTCTATGGCTACACCTTC. Its protein product is CASSLAGTLYGYTF. The full variable domain, in which reference TRBV5-5 and TRBJ1-2 provide the parts outside the CDR3, is DAGVTQSPTHLIKTRGQQVTLRCSPISGHKSVSWYQQVLGQGPQFIFQYYEKEERGRGNFPDRFSARQFPNYSSELNVNALLLGDSALYLCASSLAGTLYGYTFGSGTRLTVV.

The chain combines TRBV2 with TRBJ1-5, with D maybe TRBD1 (5 bases). The CDR3 covers 15 residues. The germline CDR1 and CDR2 sequences are SNHLY and FYNNEI. V lost 6 bases and J 1 base, leaving 13 bases between the germline ends. Here the CDR3 DNA reads TGTGCCAGCAGCGATGCGGGGCAGAGCAATCAGCCCCAGCATTTT. Translation gives CASSDAGQSNQPQHF. Full variable domain (rest looked up from reference TRBV2 and TRBJ1-5): EPEVTQTPSHQVTQMGQEVILRCVPISNHLYFYWYRQILGQKVEFLVSFYNNEISEKSEIFDDQFSVERPDGSNFTLKIRSTKLEDSAMYFCASSDAGQSNQPQHFGDGTRLSIL.

The chain combines TRBV19 with TRBJ2-1; 9 positions agree with TRBD1. Germline V gene sequence: CDR1 LNHDA, CDR2 SQIVND (reference sequence). The CDR3 sequence is 16 residues long. The J segment lost 4 bases and the V segment lost 3 bases, leaving 7 bases of the junction unmatched. The CDR3 reads CASSMWGTGRYNEQFF. The CDR3 nucleotides read TGTGCCAGTAGTATGTGGGGGACAGGGCGTTACAATGAGCAGTTCTTC.

V usage is TRBV7-2 and J usage is TRBJ2-4, with D perhaps TRBD2 (5 bases). The CDR3 has 13 amino acids. V was cut by 6 bases and J by 8 bases, with 14 bases left in between. Germline lookup yields CDR1 SGHTA and CDR2 FQGNSA. The CDR3 sequence is CASRLPSSHIQYF. As DNA, the CDR3 is TGTGCCAGCAGACTACCTAGCTCCCACATTCAGTACTTC. The full variable domain, in which reference TRBV7-2 and TRBJ2-4 provide the parts outside the CDR3, is GAGVSQSPSNKVTEKGKDVELRCDPISGHTALYWYRQSLGQGLEFLIYFQGNSAPDKSGLPSDRFSAERTGGSVSTLTIQRTQQEDSAVYLCASRLPSSHIQYFGAGTRLSVL.

The CDR3 reads CASSQSELNSYEQYF. The DNA of the CDR3 is TGTGCCAGCAGCCAAAGCGAACTAAACTCCTACGAGCAGTACTTC. The chain has TRBV5-5 and TRBJ2-7; no reliable D call. CDR3 length: 15 residues. Germline values: CDR1 SGHKS, CDR2 YYEKEE (reference sequence). V lost 4 bases, J lost 0 bases, and 14 bases lay in between.

The V call is TRBV5-1, the J call TRBJ2-1; D possibly corresponds to TRBD2 (6 bases). The germline V gene encodes CDR1 SGHRS and CDR2 YFSETQ. V was shortened by 0 bases and J by 6 bases, with 16 bases between the two germline ends. CDR3 length equals 16 residues. The CDR3 sequence is CASSLASTSLGNEQFF. The CDR3 nucleotides are TGCGCCAGCAGCTTGGCAAGCACTAGCCTGGGCAATGAGCAGTTCTTC.

The chain uses TRBV5-5 and TRBJ2-7; maybe TRBD2 (7 bases). Trimming cost V 4 bases and J 3 bases, with 17 bases left between them. Germline CDR1 SGHKS, CDR2 YYEKEE (reference sequence). The CDR3 is 15 amino acids. The CDR3, as DNA: TGTGCCAGCAGCCCAGGGAGGGGGGGTTACTACGAGCAGTACTTC. This sequence encodes CASSPGRGGYYEQYF.

The chain links TRBV10-2 to TRBJ2-7; perhaps TRBD2 as D (5 bases). Trimming pared 3 bases from V and 6 bases from J, leaving 6 bases between. This CDR3 comprises 11 residues. Per germline, CDR1 WSHSY and CDR2 SAAADI. The CDR3 protein is CASSDRGEQYF. CDR3 nucleotides: TGCGCCAGCAGTGATCGGGGCGAGCAGTACTTC.

The rearrangement links TRBV2 to TRBJ2-3; the match to TRBD2 covers 10 bases. CDR1 is SNHLY, CDR2 FYNNEI, per germline. The CDR3 extends over 14 amino acids. V shed 5 bases, J shed 3 bases, and the junction held 2 bases outside the gene matches. The CDR3 sequence: CASSKLAGTDTQYF. The CDR3 coding sequence is TGTGCCAGCAGTAAACTAGCGGGAACAGATACGCAGTATTTT.

This chain links TRBV21-1 with TRBJ1-2; TRBD1 is taken as the D call from the table, unchecked against the DNA. TRBV21-1 is a known pseudogene. The CDR3 totals 11 residues. CDR3 nucleotides: TGTGCCAGCCCCCCGGGTAGGGACACCTACTTC. It translates to CASPPGRDTYF.